These 24 T cell receptor beta chains were sequenced from one sample in a study of T cell responses to AZD1222 COVID-19 vaccine. Data came from immunoSEQ multiplex PCR; TCRdb stores just in-frame clones and leaves some out. The profile shows some 98,000 clones, roughly 84% of them singletons. The specimen comprised peripheral blood, sampled 28 days after the second AZD1222 dose. These receptors were obtained from an adult who received the AZD1222 COVID-19 vaccine.

The CDR3 region is CASRFSSGELFF. The CDR3 nucleotides are TGTGCCAGCAGGTTTAGTTCCGGGGAGCTGTTTTTT. This chain uses TRBV11-2 with TRBJ2-2, with D unclear. Germline CDR1 SGHAT, CDR2 FQNNGV. The length of the CDR3 is 12 residues. Trimming shortened V by 6 bases and J by 6 bases, and 8 bases separated the two germline ends.

V is TRBV5-1 and J is TRBJ2-3; tentatively, D is TRBD1 (6 bases). CDR1 is SGHRS and CDR2 is YFSETQ in the germline V gene. V lost 7 bases and J lost 5, with 17 bases in between. CDR3 length: 14 amino acids. The CDR3 sequence is CASGGGGTGDTQYF. CDR3 nucleotide sequence: TGCGCCAGCGGAGGTGGGGGCACCGGAGATACGCAGTATTTT.

The chain carries TRBV30 and TRBJ1-1, with TRBD1 matching 7 bases. From germline, CDR1 is GTSNPN and CDR2 SVGIG (reference sequence). This CDR3 spans 13 amino acids. Germline trimming cut 4 bases from V and 3 bases from J; bases unmatched to any gene: 5. The CDR3 loop is CAWNFRGDTEAFF. Written as DNA, the CDR3 is TGTGCCTGGAATTTCAGGGGGGACACTGAAGCTTTCTTT.

The CDR3 is CASGLVLRGIQETQYF. The CDR3 bases are TGTGCTAGTGGTTTGGTACTCCGGGGGATCCAAGAGACCCAGTACTTC. V usage is TRBV12-5 and J usage is TRBJ2-5; a weak D match, TRBD2 (6 bases). V lost 0 bases and J 1 base, leaving 12 bases between the germline ends. This CDR3 is 16 amino acids long. Germline V gene lookup returns CDR1 LGHNT and CDR2 FRNRAP.

This clone was picked up one time. This chain joins TRBV25-1 and TRBJ2-7; TRBD2 matches 7 bases. Germline CDR1 reads MGHDK; CDR2 reads SYGVNS. The CDR3 contains 14 residues. Trimming removed 4 bases from V and 5 bases from J; junction bases left unmatched: 8. Here the CDR3 reads CASSGGGRWNEQYF. The DNA for the CDR3 is TGTGCCAGCAGTGGCGGGGGAAGATGGAACGAGCAGTACTTC.

This rearrangement joins TRBV6-6 to TRBJ2-3; D remains ambiguous. The CDR3 loop spans 13 amino acids. Germline CDR1 MNHNY, CDR2 SVGAGI (reference sequence). V gave up 5 bases and J gave up 2 bases, with 8 bases separating them. CDR3 coding DNA: TGTGCCAGCAGTGGGGATTTCACAGATACGCAGTATTTT. As protein: CASSGDFTDTQYF.

This chain links TRBV7-2 with TRBJ1-2; tentatively, D is TRBD1 (5 bases). Germline CDR1 and CDR2: SGHTA and FQGNSA. The CDR3 totals 14 residues. Trimming stripped 0 bases from V and 4 bases from J, with 9 bases between. The CDR3 DNA follows: TGTGCCAGCAGCTTAGCCCAGGGCCCCTATGGCTACACCTTC. The encoded protein is CASSLAQGPYGYTF.

V and J are TRBV6-5 and TRBJ2-5, with TRBD1 as a possible D gene (6 bases). The V gene lost 6 bases and the J gene lost 2 bases, with 13 bases spanning the gap. CDR3 size: 14 residues. Germline CDR1 MNHEY, CDR2 SVGAGI. CDR3 in amino acids: CASRGHAIQETQYF. The CDR3 bases are TGTGCCAGCAGGGGACACGCAATTCAAGAGACCCAGTACTTC.

The chain joins TRBV7-9 to TRBJ1-3; maybe TRBD1 (5 bases). The CDR3 contains 15 residues. Germline V gives CDR1 SEHNR, CDR2 FQNEAQ (reference sequence). V lost 4 bases and J lost 5, with 15 bases in between. Here the CDR3 DNA reads TGTGCCAGCAGCTCAGACGGGGGTGTGAGAAACACCATATATTTT. Translated, it gives CASSSDGGVRNTIYF.

This clone has a single count. This chain links TRBV7-2 with TRBJ2-5, with 7 bases aligning to TRBD1. The CDR3 extends over 17 amino acids. The germline V gene encodes CDR1 SGHTA and CDR2 FQGNSA. The V segment lost 4 bases and the J segment 7 bases; nucleotides outside the gene matches: 18. CDR3 sequence: CASSYSPTGSWGVTQYF. CDR3 DNA sequence: TGTGCCAGCAGCTACTCCCCGACAGGGAGTTGGGGAGTGACCCAGTACTTC.

The chain links TRBV2 to TRBJ2-1; 7 bases map to TRBD2. The junction had 9 bases not matched to a gene; V was cut back by 8 bases and J by 5 bases. There are 14 residues in the CDR3. CDR1 SNHLY and CDR2 FYNNEI come from the germline V gene. The CDR3 sequence: CASVSASGHNEQFF. The CDR3 DNA sequence: TGTGCCAGCGTTTCGGCTAGCGGACACAATGAGCAGTTCTTC.

This clone was counted between two and nine times. This chain links TRBV7-2 with TRBJ1-1; D remains ambiguous. Germline V CDR1 and CDR2: SGHTA, FQGNSA. The CDR3 is 13 amino acids. Trimming pared 3 bases from V and 1 base from J, leaving 6 bases between. The CDR3 sequence is CASSFQPNTEAFF. The CDR3 DNA follows: TGTGCCAGCAGCTTTCAACCGAACACTGAAGCTTTCTTT.

The J gene is TRBJ2-7, the V gene TRBV4-1, with TRBD1 matching 7 bases. The germline CDR1 and CDR2 sequences are MGHRA and YSYEKL. V lost 6 bases to trimming and J lost 3 bases; unmatched junction nucleotides: 11. This CDR3 has 15 residues. CDR3 bases: TGCGCCAGCAGACCTAGGGACAGCACCATCTACGAGCAGTACTTC. Translation: CASRPRDSTIYEQYF.

This clone was picked up one time. This rearrangement joins TRBV7-9 to TRBJ2-7; 8 nucleotides line up with TRBD1. The trim removed 4 bases at V and 4 bases at J, leaving 9 bases unmatched. Germline V CDR1 and CDR2: SEHNR, FQNEAQ (reference sequence). This CDR3 comprises 15 residues. In DNA, the CDR3 is TGTGCCAGCAGCTCAGGGGACAGGCAGGTATACGAGCAGTACTTC. It is translated as CASSSGDRQVYEQYF.

The chain uses TRBV25-1 and TRBJ2-7, with TRBD1 matching over 8 bases. Unmatched junction bases numbered 6, after V lost 4 bases and J lost 7 bases. Per germline, CDR1 MGHDK and CDR2 SYGVNS. The CDR3 consists of 13 residues. The CDR3 region is CASSGRQGREQYF. In nucleotides, the CDR3 is TGTGCCAGCAGTGGTAGACAGGGGAGAGAGCAGTACTTC.

V gene TRBV4-3 combines with J gene TRBJ1-2; D gene ambiguous. Trimming removed 0 bases from V and 10 bases from J, with 15 bases in between. The V gene's germline CDR1 is LGHNA and CDR2 YSLEER. The CDR3 covers 14 residues. Here the CDR3 reads CASSQEQPIGIYTF. The CDR3 DNA sequence: TGCGCCAGCAGCCAAGAACAACCGATTGGAATCTACACCTTC.

The chain has TRBV10-2 and TRBJ1-1; D gene uncertain. V was pared by 3 bases and J by 3 bases, with 14 bases between. CDR1 is WSHSY, CDR2 SAAADI, per germline. The CDR3 runs 15 residues. The CDR3 DNA reads TGCGCCAGCAGTGAACAGTATAATGAGGACACTGAAGCTTTCTTT. It encodes CASSEQYNEDTEAFF.

This sequence joins TRBV6-2 or TRBV6-3 and TRBJ2-3; tentatively, D is TRBD1 or TRBD2 (5 bases each). Germline V lookup: CDR1 MNHEY, CDR2 SVGEGT. The CDR3 spans 13 residues. Trimming removed 4 bases at V and 2 bases at J, with 7 bases between. The CDR3 spells CASSSGTTDTQYF. CDR3 sequence (DNA): TGTGCCAGCAGTTCCGGGACCACAGATACGCAGTATTTT.

The CDR3 loop reads CASSLRGNEKLFF. CDR3 DNA sequence: TGTGCCAGCAGCTTGAGGGGTAATGAAAAACTGTTTTTT. This rearrangement joins TRBV11-3 to TRBJ1-4, with D possibly matching TRBD1 (5 bases). Germline V CDR1 and CDR2: SGHNT, YENEEA. The CDR3 extends over 13 amino acids. Between the trimmed V and J ends, which lost 3 bases and 4 bases, there was a span of 6 bases. Based on the CDR3 plus reference TRBV11-3 and TRBJ1-4, the full variable domain is EAGVVQSPRYKIIEKKQPVAFWCNPISGHNTLYWYLQNLGQGPELLIRYENEEAVDDSQLPKDRFSAERLKGVDSTLKIQPAELGDSAVYLCASSLRGNEKLFFGSGTQLSVL.

This clone was observed a handful of times. The rearrangement joins TRBV7-2 to TRBJ2-2; D might be TRBD1 (5 bases). The CDR3 is made up of 13 amino acids. V lost 6 bases to trimming and J lost 3 bases, with 8 bases between them. CDR1 SGHTA and CDR2 FQGNSA come from the germline V gene. This CDR3 reads CASSDSYTGELFF. The DNA for the CDR3 is TGTGCCAGCAGTGACAGCTACACCGGGGAGCTGTTTTTT.

The genes are TRBV7-3 and TRBJ2-1; 13 bases line up with TRBD2. Germline CDR1 is SGHTA and CDR2 is FQGTGA. The CDR3 spans 17 residues. V shed 2 bases, J shed 7 bases, and the junction held 8 bases outside the gene matches. CDR3 nucleotide sequence: TGTGCCAGCAGCTTACCCAAGGGACTAGCGGGAAAGAATGAGCAGTTCTTC. Translating gives CASSLPKGLAGKNEQFF.

This clone was observed a few times. V usage is TRBV24-1 and J usage is TRBJ1-1; maybe TRBD1 (5 bases). Per germline, CDR1 KGHDR and CDR2 SFDVKD. This CDR3 is 12 amino acids long. V was cut by 9 bases and J by 3 bases, with 10 bases left in between. CDR3 residues: CATFRGDTEAFF. The CDR3 DNA reads TGTGCCACCTTTAGAGGGGACACTGAAGCTTTCTTT.

The chain joins TRBV3-1 (or the pseudogene TRBV3-2) to TRBJ1-6; D gene unclear. V lost 4 bases, J lost 11 bases, and 9 bases lay in between. This CDR3 is built from 12 residues. Germline V CDR1 and CDR2: LGHDT, YNNKEL (reference sequence). CDR3 sequence (DNA): TGTGCCAGCAGCCTTAGTGGGGCACCCCTCCACTTT. Protein: CASSLSGAPLHF.

Comments on this clone: Other DNA sequences in this sample translate to the same CDR3. V gene TRBV19 combines with J gene TRBJ1-5, with 8 positions matching TRBD1. Per germline, CDR1 LNHDA and CDR2 SQIVND (reference sequence). The CDR3 consists of 15 residues. With 6 bases clipped from V and 4 bases from J, the junction kept 8 bases outside the gene matches. The CDR3 loop reads CASSRDRGRNQPQHF. The CDR3 coding sequence is TGTGCCAGTAGCCGAGACAGGGGTAGGAATCAGCCCCAGCATTTT.